The 27 T cell receptor beta chains below all came from one sample that was sequenced in a study of T cells in Graves' hyperthyroidism and ophthalmopathy. From RNA transcripts, TCR beta CDR3 regions were amplified. HTBI primers were employed in a first-round RT-PCR of the TCR CDR3. Via MiXCR, TCRdb re-called the multiplex PCR reads, giving one row per CDR3 protein. The sample lists approximately 610,000 distinct CDR3 sequences, roughly 15% occurring once. Sample: blood. The receptors derive from a middle-aged woman with Graves' ophthalmopathy.

V is TRBV20-1 and J is TRBJ2-1; D gene unclear. The CDR3 sequence is 16 residues long. The V end lost 3 bases, the J end lost 7 bases, and 22 bases lay between the germline ends. Germline values: CDR1 DFQATT, CDR2 SNEGSKA (reference sequence). The CDR3 sequence: CSASAANAGVENEQFF. The CDR3 region has the DNA TGCAGTGCTAGCGCCGCGAACGCTGGGGTCGAAAATGAGCAGTTCTTC.

The CDR3 reads CASSQKTGQTEAFF. CDR3 coding DNA: TGCGCCAGCAGCCAGAAGACAGGGCAGACTGAAGCTTTCTTT. V usage is TRBV4-1 and J usage is TRBJ1-1; 7 bases agree with TRBD1. CDR1 and CDR2 (germline): MGHRA, YSYEKL. The CDR3 extends over 14 amino acids. After removal of 3 bases from V and 5 bases from J, the junction contained 6 bases not matched to a gene.

The rearrangement joins TRBV30 to TRBJ1-3, with D maybe TRBD1 (5 bases). Germline V gene data show CDR1 as GTSNPN and CDR2 as SVGIG (reference sequence). The V end was cut by 4 bases, the J end by 0 bases, with 22 bases between. This CDR3 is 18 amino acids long. CDR3 in amino acids: CAWKSPFGRGISGNTIYF. DNA of the CDR3: TGTGCCTGGAAATCGCCTTTCGGACGGGGGATCTCTGGAAACACCATATATTTT.

This clonotype has ten or more counts. The CDR3 DNA reads TGTGCCACTTCGATTCTAGCGGGAGCAAGTGAGCAGTACTTC. Its translation is CATSILAGASEQYF. This chain joins TRBV6-2 or TRBV6-3 and TRBJ2-7; 10 bases line up with TRBD2. The germline CDR1 and CDR2 sequences are MNHEY and SVGEGT. The CDR3 spans 14 residues. J gave up 7 bases and V 10 bases, and 13 bases lay outside the gene matches.

This clonotype was recorded many times. V gene TRBV27 combines with J gene TRBJ2-7; D ambiguous. This CDR3 region has 13 residues. V was pared by 3 bases and J by 7 bases, with 13 bases between. The V gene's germline CDR1 is MNHEY and CDR2 SMNVEV (reference sequence). The chain's CDR3 is CASSFLDLQEQYF. For the CDR3, the DNA is TGTGCCAGCAGTTTCCTCGACCTCCAGGAGCAGTACTTC.

The gene calls are TRBV28 and TRBJ1-1; 9 nucleotides agree with TRBD1. V gave up 3 bases and J gave up 0 bases; unmatched junction bases: 8. Germline-derived CDR1 and CDR2 are MDHEN and SYDVKM. The CDR3 loop spans 17 amino acids. CDR3 residues: CASSFTFGTGMNTEAFF. The CDR3 coding sequence is TGTGCCAGCAGTTTTACTTTCGGGACAGGGATGAACACTGAAGCTTTCTTT.

At least ten counts were recorded for this clonotype. The chain uses TRBV2 and TRBJ2-7; D is possibly TRBD1 (6 bases). V lost 5 bases and J lost 0, with 11 bases in between. This CDR3 comprises 14 residues. Germline CDR1 reads SNHLY; CDR2 reads FYNNEI. The CDR3 sequence: CASSPRDNSYEQYF. The CDR3, as DNA: TGTGCCAGCAGTCCCCGGGACAACTCCTACGAGCAGTACTTC.

This clonotype showed up many times. The chain recombines TRBV6-1 with TRBJ2-2; D ambiguous. This CDR3 region has 13 residues. Germline V gene lookup returns CDR1 MNHNS and CDR2 SASEGT. Between the trimmed V and J ends, which lost 10 bases and 6 bases, there was a span of 15 bases. For the CDR3, the DNA is TGTGCCACCTCTCCTGCCCGTCCCGGGGAGCTGTTTTTT. It specifies CATSPARPGELFF.

With regard to this clonotype: Being one base from a much bigger clone, this may be a read error. V and J are TRBV6-1 and TRBJ2-7, with 11 bases lining up with TRBD1. Germline CDR1 is MNHNS and CDR2 is SASEGT. CDR3 length equals 16 residues. The CDR3 DNA follows: TGTGCCAGCACCTACGGTGGACAGGGGGCAGGGTACGAGCGGTACTTC. As protein: CASTYGGQGAGYERYF.

This clonotype was counted many times. V and J are TRBV28 and TRBJ2-1, with 8 bases fitting TRBD2. This CDR3 contains 15 residues. Germline V gives CDR1 MDHEN, CDR2 SYDVKM. Losses at the gene ends were 5 bases for V and 9 bases for J; bases not matched to a gene: 12. CDR3 coding DNA: TGTGCCAGCAGTCAAGCGGGAGTCGTCGAGGGTGAGCAGTTCTTC. Protein product: CASSQAGVVEGEQFF.

The table lists this clonotype with many counts. The CDR3 region is CASSRTTYNSPLHF. CDR3 coding DNA: TGTGCCAGCAGTAGAACAACTTATAATTCACCCCTCCACTTT. This chain uses TRBV12-3 or TRBV12-4 with TRBJ1-6, with D uncertain. Trimming removed 5 bases from V and 4 bases from J, with 9 bases in between. The CDR3 loop spans 14 amino acids.

The chain joins TRBV12-3 or TRBV12-4 to TRBJ1-2; 8 bases map to TRBD1. V was pared by 5 bases and J by 5 bases, with 7 bases of the junction left unmatched. This CDR3 spans 14 amino acids. The CDR3 DNA reads TGTGCCAGCAGTCCAGGGGGCGCCCCTTATGGCTACACCTTC. It is translated as CASSPGGAPYGYTF.

This clonotype was observed at least ten times. The chain carries TRBV25-1 and TRBJ2-7; D call uncertain. Germline CDR1 MGHDK, CDR2 SYGVNS. The length of the CDR3 is 14 residues. Trimming took off 3 bases at V and 0 bases at J, with 9 bases between the two ends. CDR3 sequence (DNA): TGTGCCAGCAGTGAGGCTTTGGGCTCCTACGAGCAGTACTTC. Translated, it gives CASSEALGSYEQYF.

The rearrangement joins TRBV12-3 or TRBV12-4 to TRBJ1-2, with 7 bases lining up with TRBD1. The CDR3 runs to 15 residues. V gave up 6 bases and J gave up 5 bases; unmatched junction bases: 12. CDR3 loop: CASRHKGKGAYGYTF. The CDR3 region has the DNA TGTGCCAGCAGGCATAAAGGAAAGGGGGCATATGGCTACACCTTC.

In this sample, this clonotype turned up many times. The chain joins TRBV6-1 to TRBJ1-1; D is unclear. This CDR3 has 13 residues. The germline V gene has CDR1 MNHNS and CDR2 SASEGT. The germline V and J ends were trimmed by 4 bases and 0 bases, with 6 bases remaining between them. CDR3 loop: CASSVGLNTEAFF. For the CDR3, the DNA is TGTGCCAGCAGTGTCGGACTGAACACTGAAGCTTTCTTT.

In its sample, this clonotype was seen many times. The V call is TRBV27, the J call TRBJ2-7; 8 nucleotides line up with TRBD2. The germline V gene encodes CDR1 MNHEY and CDR2 SMNVEV (reference sequence). The CDR3 is made up of 15 amino acids. V shed 1 base, J shed 3 bases, and the junction held 5 bases outside the gene matches. The CDR3 bases are TGTGCCAGCAGTTTATTCGCGGGAGGAGACTACGAGCAGTACTTC. Protein sequence: CASSLFAGGDYEQYF.

This clonotype was detected a few times. The gene calls are TRBV7-9 and TRBJ1-1, with no clear D. The CDR3 covers 13 residues. In germline, CDR1 is SEHNR, CDR2 FQNEAQ (reference sequence). The V and J ends lost 5 bases and 5 bases respectively, with 12 bases between them. CDR3 nucleotide sequence: TGTGCCAGCAGCATTCAGAGAGTTACTGAAGCTTTCTTT. It specifies CASSIQRVTEAFF.

The gene calls are TRBV28 and TRBJ1-1, with D possibly matching TRBD1 (5 bases). V lost 7 bases and J 1 base, leaving 10 bases between the germline ends. Per germline, CDR1 MDHEN and CDR2 SYDVKM. There are 13 residues in the CDR3. The CDR3 here is CASTARGNTEAFF. The DNA for the CDR3 is TGTGCCAGCACTGCTAGGGGGAACACTGAAGCTTTCTTT.

This clonotype was observed many times. The chain joins TRBV4-3 to TRBJ2-7; 9 bases are shared with TRBD1. The junction had 6 bases not matched to a gene; V was cut back by 0 bases and J by 3 bases. CDR1 is LGHNA and CDR2 is YSLEER in the germline V gene. The CDR3 has 16 residues. CDR3 residues: CASSQDPGQGYYEQYF. The DNA for the CDR3 is TGCGCCAGCAGCCAAGATCCGGGACAGGGATACTACGAGCAGTACTTC.

This clonotype was observed at least ten times. The chain uses TRBV28 and TRBJ2-5; D gene uncertain. The CDR3 has 10 residues. Germline V lookup: CDR1 MDHEN, CDR2 SYDVKM. V lost 6 bases, J lost 5 bases, and 4 bases lay in between. CDR3 protein: CASRSETQYF. The CDR3 DNA sequence: TGTGCCAGCAGGAGTGAGACCCAGTACTTC.

Ten or more counts support this clonotype. This rearrangement joins TRBV7-2 to TRBJ1-2, with D maybe TRBD1 (6 bases). CDR3 length: 13 amino acids. V was shortened by 5 bases and J by 4 bases, with 11 bases between the two germline ends. Per the germline V gene, CDR1 is SGHTA and CDR2 is FQGNSA. In nucleotides, the CDR3 is TGTGCCAGCAGCGCACAGGGACGCTATGGCTACACCTTC. It specifies CASSAQGRYGYTF.

Concerning this clonotype itself: One junction end disagrees with the germline gene, perhaps due to a read error. This chain uses TRBV30 with TRBJ2-2, with D maybe TRBD2 (6 bases). The CDR3 has 14 amino acids. Germline CDR1 reads GTSNPN; CDR2 reads SVGIG (reference sequence). The DNA of the CDR3 is TGTGCCTTACCGGGACGGATGAACACCGGGGGGCTGTTTTTT. This codes for CALPGRMNTGGLFF.

Regarding this clonotype: The junction differs from germline at one of its ends, possibly a read error. V usage is TRBV12-3 or TRBV12-4 and J usage is TRBJ1-1; TRBD1 might be the D (5 bases). This CDR3 contains 14 residues. CDR3 region: CASSNPGKDTEASF. The CDR3 nucleotides read TGTGCCAGCAGTAACCCAGGCAAGGACACTGAAGCTTCCTTT.

V usage is TRBV12-3 or TRBV12-4 and J usage is TRBJ2-2, with 9 bases fitting TRBD1. J was trimmed by 7 bases and V by 0 bases; bases with no gene match: 6. This CDR3 region has 16 residues. The CDR3 protein is CASSLAPGTGHGELFF. The CDR3 bases are TGTGCCAGCAGTTTAGCACCCGGGACAGGGCACGGGGAGCTGTTTTTT.

This clonotype turned up a few times. The chain recombines TRBV29-1 with TRBJ1-1; 12 nucleotides match TRBD1. The germline V gene has CDR1 SQVTM and CDR2 ANQGSEA. J was trimmed by 3 bases and V by 4 bases; bases with no gene match: 3. This CDR3 comprises 14 residues. The CDR3 loop is CSVGDRGQDTEAFF. The CDR3 nucleotides are TGCAGCGTTGGGGACAGGGGGCAAGACACTGAAGCTTTCTTT. The full variable domain, its missing parts supplied by reference TRBV29-1 and TRBJ1-1, is SAVISQKPSRDICQRGTSLTIQCQVDSQVTMMFWYRQQPGQSLTLIATANQGSEATYESGFVIDKFPISRPNLTFSTLTVSNMSPEDSSIYLCSVGDRGQDTEAFFGQGTRLTVV.

Many counts were recorded for this clonotype. The DNA for the CDR3 is TGTGCCAGCAGCCCTAGCTTTGCCCGCACCCCCTACGAGCAGTACTTC. Amino acid sequence: CASSPSFARTPYEQYF. The V gene is TRBV11-2, the J gene TRBJ2-7, with a weak D call TRBD2 (5 bases). Per germline, CDR1 SGHAT and CDR2 FQNNGV. The CDR3 spans 16 residues. Deletions cut 5 bases from V and 2 bases from J, with 19 bases between. Looking up the rest from reference TRBV11-2 and TRBJ2-7 gives the full variable domain: EAGVAQSPRYKIIEKRQSVAFWCNPISGHATLYWYQQILGQGPKLLIQFQNNGVVDDSQLPKDRFSAERLKGVDSTLKIQPAKLEDSAVYLCASSPSFARTPYEQYFGPGTRLTVT.

This clonotype was seen ten or more times. The chain carries TRBV3-1 and TRBJ2-7; D ambiguous. Trimming took off 1 base at V and 3 bases at J, with 4 bases between the two ends. Germline-derived CDR1 and CDR2 are LGHDT and YNNKEL (reference sequence). CDR3 length equals 12 residues. The CDR3 DNA reads as TGTGCCAGCAGCCAAGCTAGCTACGAGCAGTACTTC. As protein: CASSQASYEQYF.